What follows are 9 T cell receptor beta chains derived from one specimen sequenced in a study of neurological immune-mediated disorders. A single record per CDR3 protein comes from TCRdb applying MiXCR to the 5' RACE reads. The profile shows fewer than 50,000 distinct CDR3 sequences, 2.5% of them singletons. The sequencing sample was made of PBMCs. The receptor source for this set is a man under 40 with multiple sclerosis.

This clonotype was seen at least ten times. The V gene is TRBV14, the J gene TRBJ2-7; 7 bases line up with TRBD1. CDR1 and CDR2 (germline): SGHDN, FVKESK. The ends lost 3 bases at V and 6 bases at J; junction bases unmatched: 8. This CDR3 spans 14 amino acids. This CDR3 reads CASSQIQGSVEQYF. CDR3 coding DNA: TGTGCCAGCAGCCAGATACAGGGGTCTGTCGAGCAGTACTTC.

This clonotype showed up many times. V usage is TRBV5-5 and J usage is TRBJ2-6; TRBD2 agrees at 14 bases. The germline CDR1 and CDR2 sequences are SGHKS and YYEKEE (reference sequence). This CDR3 is built from 20 residues. Germline trimming cut 1 base from V and 1 base from J; bases unmatched to any gene: 7. The CDR3: CASSLRLAGGPGSGANVLTF. For the CDR3, the DNA is TGTGCCAGCAGCTTGCGACTAGCGGGGGGGCCTGGGTCTGGGGCCAACGTCCTGACTTTC.

In this sample, this clonotype turned up many times. The CDR3 is CASSLVSYEQYF. Here the CDR3 DNA reads TGTGCCAGCAGTTTAGTTAGCTACGAGCAGTACTTC. The chain uses TRBV12-3 or TRBV12-4 and TRBJ2-7; D not resolved. The CDR3 contains 12 residues. Trimming cost V 1 base and J 3 bases, with 4 bases left between them.

This clonotype was counted at least ten times. The chain recombines TRBV6-4 with TRBJ2-3, with no clear D. This CDR3 has 13 amino acids. The germline V and J ends were trimmed by 5 bases and 0 bases, with 6 bases remaining between them. Germline values: CDR1 MRHNA, CDR2 SNTAGT. CDR3 loop: CASSRESTDTQYF. CDR3 nucleotide sequence: TGTGCCAGCAGTAGGGAAAGCACAGATACGCAGTATTTT.

This clonotype has a handful of counts. The chain combines TRBV5-1 with TRBJ2-3, with D tentatively TRBD1 or TRBD2 (6 bases each). In germline, CDR1 is SGHRS, CDR2 YFSETQ. The CDR3 runs to 13 residues. V lost 7 bases and J 3 bases, leaving 12 bases between the germline ends. DNA for the CDR3: TGCGCCAGCGCCGAGGGGGGAACAGATACGCAGTATTTT. Its protein is CASAEGGTDTQYF.

This clonotype was found many times. CDR3 nucleotide sequence: TGCAGTGCTAGAGTCTCGACTAGCGGGGCCACCTACGAGCAGTACTTC. Protein product: CSARVSTSGATYEQYF. The genes are TRBV20-1 and TRBJ2-7, with TRBD2 matching over 11 bases. The CDR3 has 16 residues. The V segment lost 1 base and the J segment 2 bases; nucleotides outside the gene matches: 7. Germline CDR1 is DFQATT and CDR2 is SNEGSKA (reference sequence).

This clonotype appeared many times. The chain uses TRBV25-1 and TRBJ1-6, with 8 bases fitting TRBD1. The CDR3 consists of 17 residues. Germline V CDR1 and CDR2: MGHDK, SYGVNS. Trimming took 1 base from V and 2 from J; bases not matched to a gene: 4. The CDR3 sequence: CASSEWGTGAYNSPLHF. Written as DNA, the CDR3 is TGTGCCAGCAGTGAATGGGGGACAGGAGCCTATAATTCACCCCTCCACTTT.

This chain connects TRBV27 to TRBJ2-7; 11 bases agree with TRBD2. With V trimmed by 6 bases and J by 1 base, 5 bases remained unmatched. Germline assignment: CDR1 MNHEY and CDR2 SMNVEV (reference sequence). The CDR3 covers 15 residues. CDR3 nucleotide sequence: TGTGCCAGCAGCCTAGCGGGAGGAGGGTCCTACGAGCAGTACTTC. This encodes CASSLAGGGSYEQYF.

This clonotype was recorded at least ten times. The J gene is TRBJ1-4, the V gene TRBV5-1, with D uncertain. The V gene lost 2 bases and the J gene lost 3 bases, with 8 bases spanning the gap. The CDR3 consists of 14 residues. Germline values: CDR1 SGHRS, CDR2 YFSETQ. The CDR3 DNA sequence: TGCGCCAGCAGCTTCAAGGACCCTAATGAAAAACTGTTTTTT. This codes for CASSFKDPNEKLFF.